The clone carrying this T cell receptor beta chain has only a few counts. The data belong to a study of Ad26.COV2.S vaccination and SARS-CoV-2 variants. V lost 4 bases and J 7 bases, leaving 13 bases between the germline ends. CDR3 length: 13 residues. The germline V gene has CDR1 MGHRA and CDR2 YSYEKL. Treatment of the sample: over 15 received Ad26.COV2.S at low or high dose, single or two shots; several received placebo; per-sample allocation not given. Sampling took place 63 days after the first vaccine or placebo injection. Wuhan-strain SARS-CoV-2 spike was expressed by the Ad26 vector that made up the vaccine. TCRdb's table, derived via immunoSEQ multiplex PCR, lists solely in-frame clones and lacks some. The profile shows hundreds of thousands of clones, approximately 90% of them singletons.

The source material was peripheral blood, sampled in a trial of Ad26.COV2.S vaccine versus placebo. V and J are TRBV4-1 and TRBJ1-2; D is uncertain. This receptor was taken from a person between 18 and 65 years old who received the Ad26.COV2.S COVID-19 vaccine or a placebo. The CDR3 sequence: CASSPSGRAGYTF. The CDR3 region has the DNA TGCGCCAGCAGCCCCAGCGGGAGGGCTGGCTACACCTTC.